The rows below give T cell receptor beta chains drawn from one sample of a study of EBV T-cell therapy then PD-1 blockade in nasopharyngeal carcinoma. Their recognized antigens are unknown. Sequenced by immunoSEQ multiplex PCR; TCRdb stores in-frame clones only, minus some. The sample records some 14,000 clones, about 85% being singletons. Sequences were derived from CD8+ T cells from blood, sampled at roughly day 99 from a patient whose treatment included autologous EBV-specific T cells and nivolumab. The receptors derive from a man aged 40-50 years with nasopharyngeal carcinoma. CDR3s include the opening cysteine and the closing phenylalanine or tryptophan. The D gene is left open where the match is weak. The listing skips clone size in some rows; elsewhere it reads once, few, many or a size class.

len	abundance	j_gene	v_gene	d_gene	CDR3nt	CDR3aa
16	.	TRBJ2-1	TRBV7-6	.	TGTGCCAGCAGCTTAGTGTACGGGGACCTATACAATGAGCAGTTCTTC	CASSLVYGDLYNEQFF
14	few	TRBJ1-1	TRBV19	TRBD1	TGTGCCAGTAGTTCCGGGACAGGGAACACTGAAGCTTTCTTT	CASSSGTGNTEAFF
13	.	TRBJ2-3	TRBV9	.	TGTGCCAGCAGCGTAGGAGGGTCGGATACGCAGTATTTT	CASSVGGSDTQYF
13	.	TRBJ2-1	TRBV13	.	TGTGCCAGCAGCGCCGGGACATACAATGAGCAGTTCTTC	CASSAGTYNEQFF
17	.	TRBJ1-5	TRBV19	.	TGTGCCAGTAGTATCACCGGCATTTTTTATAGCAATCAGCCCCAGCATTTT	CASSITGIFYSNQPQHF
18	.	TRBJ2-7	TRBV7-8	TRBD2	TGTGCCAGCAGCCAAGGGACTAGCGGGGGGGCTTTTCTTACTCAGGAGTACTTC	CASSQGTSGGAFLTQEYF
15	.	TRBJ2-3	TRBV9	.	TGTGCCAGCAGCGTAGCCACTAGAGGGGGGGATACGCAGTATTTT	CASSVATRGGDTQYF
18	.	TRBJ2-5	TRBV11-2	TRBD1	TGTGCCAGCAGCCTGGGGGGTAGACAGGGGGCCATTCAAGAGACCCAGTACTTC	CASSLGGRQGAIQETQYF
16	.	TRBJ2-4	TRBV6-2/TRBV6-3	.	TGTGCCAGCAGTCACCCCCGGAGGGAACCCAAAAACATTCAGTACTTC	CASSHPRREPKNIQYF
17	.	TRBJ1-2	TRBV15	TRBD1	TGTGCCACCAGCAGTCGGCCGGGACAGCTACCTAACTATGGCTACACCTTC	CATSSRPGQLPNYGYTF
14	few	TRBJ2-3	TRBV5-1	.	TGCGCCAGCAGCTTGGGCCAAATTACAGATACGCAGTATTTT	CASSLGQITDTQYF
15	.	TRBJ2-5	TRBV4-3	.	TGCGCCAGCAGCCAATCATGGCAGGGAGACGAGACCCAGTACTTC	CASSQSWQGDETQYF
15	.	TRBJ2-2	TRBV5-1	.	TGCGCCAGCAGCTTGGGGACACCGAACACCGGGGAGCTGTTTTTT	CASSLGTPNTGELFF
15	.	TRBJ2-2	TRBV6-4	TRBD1	TGTGCCAGCAGTGACGCGACAGGGACCACCGGGGAGCTGTTTTTT	CASSDATGTTGELFF
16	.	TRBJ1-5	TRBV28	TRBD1	TGTGCCAGCAGCATTGCCCTAGGGACAGGGAGTCAGCCCCAGCATTTT	CASSIALGTGSQPQHF
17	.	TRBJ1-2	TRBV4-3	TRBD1	TGCGCCAGCAGCCCCAATGGGGGGACAGGGGCTTACTATGGCTACACCTTC	CASSPNGGTGAYYGYTF
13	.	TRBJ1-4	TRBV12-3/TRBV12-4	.	TGTGCCACCTCCGGGACGGGGGATGAAAAACTGTTTTTT	CATSGTGDEKLFF
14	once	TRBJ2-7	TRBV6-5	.	TGTGCCGGGAGAGGCGGCGGGGACCTGGGGGAGCAGTACTTC	CAGRGGGDLGEQYF
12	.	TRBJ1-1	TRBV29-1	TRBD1	TGCAGCGTTGAAGGGACAGGGCCCCTAGCTTTCTTT	CSVEGTGPLAFF
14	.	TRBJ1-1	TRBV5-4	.	TGTGCCAGCAGCTTGGCTTGGGGGAATGATGAAGCTTTCTTT	CASSLAWGNDEAFF
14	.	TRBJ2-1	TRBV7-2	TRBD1	TGTGCCAGCAGCCCCTGGCAGGGGGCCGATGAGCAGTTCTTC	CASSPWQGADEQFF
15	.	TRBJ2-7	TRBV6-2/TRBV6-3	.	TGTGCCAGCAGTTACAGCCGGGGGACTTCCTACGAGCAGTACTTC	CASSYSRGTSYEQYF
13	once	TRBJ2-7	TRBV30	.	TGTGCCTGGAGAGGGCTAGCTTCCTACGAGCAGTACTTC	CAWRGLASYEQYF
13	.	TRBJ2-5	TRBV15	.	TGTGCCACCAGCAGAGATCCAAAAGAGACCCAGTACTTC	CATSRDPKETQYF
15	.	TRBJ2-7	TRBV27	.	TGTGCCAGCAGTTTATCGGGTAGCGTGGTCGACGAGCAGTACTTC	CASSLSGSVVDEQYF
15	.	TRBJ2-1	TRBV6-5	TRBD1	TGTGCCAGCAGTTACGTGACAGGGCCGGGCAATGAGCAGTTCTTC	CASSYVTGPGNEQFF
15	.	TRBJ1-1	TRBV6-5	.	TGTGCCAGCAGTTACTCGATGACGGGGAACACTGAAGCTTTCTTT	CASSYSMTGNTEAFF
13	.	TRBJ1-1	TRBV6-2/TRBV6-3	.	TGTGCCAGCAGTTACACGTCATACACTGAAGCTTTCTTT	CASSYTSYTEAFF
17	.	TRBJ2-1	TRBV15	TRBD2	TGTGCCACCAGCAGAGAGACAGGCGGGGGGGCATACAATGAGCAGTTCTTC	CATSRETGGGAYNEQFF
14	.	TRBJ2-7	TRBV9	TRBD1	TGTGCCAGCAGCGTAGGGGACAGTTCCTACGAGCAGTACTTC	CASSVGDSSYEQYF
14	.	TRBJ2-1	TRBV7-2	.	TGTGCCAGCAGCCTCACTAAGCGACGAAATGAGCAGTTCTTC	CASSLTKRRNEQFF
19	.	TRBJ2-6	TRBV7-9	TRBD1	TGTGCCAGCAGCCCGCCCGACAGGGCCCAAAGCTCTGGGGCCAACGTCCTGACTTTC	CASSPPDRAQSSGANVLTF
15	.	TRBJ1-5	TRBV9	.	TGTGCCAGCAGCGTAGAAGGGAGGCCCAATCAGCCCCAGCATTTT	CASSVEGRPNQPQHF
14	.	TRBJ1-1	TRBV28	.	TGTGCCAGCAGTCTAACAGGGTCCCGCACTGAAGCTTTCTTT	CASSLTGSRTEAFF
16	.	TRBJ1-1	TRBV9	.	TGTGCCAGCAGCGTAGAACCTGAACAGGGAAACACTGAAGCTTTCTTT	CASSVEPEQGNTEAFF
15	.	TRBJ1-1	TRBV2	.	TGTGCCAGCAGTGATCCGGGACACTTGAACACTGAAGCTTTCTTT	CASSDPGHLNTEAFF